This TCR beta chain was observed in a study of cytomegalovirus exposure and HLA in healthy donors. The V gene lost 8 bases and the J gene lost 1 base, with 11 bases spanning the gap. The germline gives CDR1 MNHNY, CDR2 SVGAGI (reference sequence). CDR3 size: 13 residues. This PCR relied on a set of 60 Vbeta primers and 13 Jbeta primers. Method: immunoSEQ multiplex PCR; TCRdb's copy keeps in-frame clones and lacks some. The data show approximately 170,000 clones, about 85% seen once. The clonotype was recovered from a man aged 45-60 years in good health and CMV-seropositive. This chain links TRBV6-6 with TRBJ1-1; perhaps TRBD1 as D (5 bases). The sample was PBMCs. The CDR3 protein is CASHRYENTEAFF. The CDR3 DNA sequence: TGTGCCAGCCACAGGTATGAGAACACTGAAGCTTTCTTT.